This T cell receptor (beta chain) was captured in a study of cytomegalovirus exposure and HLA in healthy donors. A note on this clone: Its antigen is as yet unknown.

These donors, healthy bone marrow donors, were studied. Germline CDR1 and CDR2: MGHDK and SYGVNS. J lost 0 bases, V lost 6 bases, and 14 bases had no gene match. CDR3 length equals 18 residues. Study findings and constraints: Whilst most TCR sequences proved rare, a subset of public TCRs occurred across many donors. Among TCR beta chains, those listed as cytomegalovirus-associated numbered approximately 150. A later analysis linked a missense variant in DCLRE1C to the trimming of TCR beta V and J genes.

Researchers ran the PCR with 60 Vbeta and 13 Jbeta primers. TCRdb's table, derived via immunoSEQ multiplex PCR, lists solely in-frame clones and lacks some. The sample table sets out under 200,000 clones. The sequencing input was PBMCs. V is TRBV25-1 and J is TRBJ2-1; 7 bases agree with TRBD2. This TCR came from a man aged 25-45 years in good health and CMV-seronegative. The CDR3 DNA is TGTGCCAGCAGGCCATCCCTGGGAGGCGGGAGCTCCTACAATGAGCAGTTCTTC. It encodes CASRPSLGGGSSYNEQFF.